A selection of T cell receptor beta chains follows, all from one sample in a study of blood T cell repertoires in COVID-19. Profiling relied on immunoSEQ multiplex PCR, and the TCRdb table lists in-frame clones only, not all of them. The sample gives 90,000 to 120,000 clones, 75% to 95% of which show up once; 1% to 1.5% is in the top ten. Sequenced material: peripheral blood. These receptors were collected from a woman aged 25 to 39 with acute or convalescent COVID-19. The CDR3 runs from the conserved cysteine through the conserved F or W. A D gene is named only where the DNA matches it firmly. The size entry is marked missing in some rows and otherwise reads once, few, many or a size class.

J gene | clone size | D gene | V gene | CDR3 protein | CDR3 DNA
TRBJ2-5 | - | TRBD2 | TRBV3-1/TRBV3-2 | CASSPPTSKHQETQYF | TGTGCCAGCAGCCCACCGACTAGCAAACACCAAGAGACCCAGTACTTC
TRBJ1-1 | - | - | TRBV2 | CASSVRGDEAAFF | TGTGCCAGCAGTGTTCGCGGGGATGAGGCGGCTTTCTTT
TRBJ1-1 | - | - | TRBV7-2 | CASSLSFGSTEAFF | TGTGCCAGCAGCTTATCTTTCGGGAGCACTGAAGCTTTCTTT
TRBJ1-4 | - | TRBD1 | TRBV20-1 | CSASRQGAGFNEKLFF | TGCAGTGCTAGTCGGCAGGGGGCTGGTTTTAATGAAAAACTGTTTTTT
TRBJ1-2 | - | TRBD1 | TRBV27 | CASSFLDRGHGYTF | TGTGCCAGCAGTTTCCTGGACAGGGGGCATGGCTACACCTTC
TRBJ2-1 | - | TRBD1 | TRBV7-9 | CASSPRGRRSEQFF | TGTGCCAGCAGCCCCAGGGGGCGCAGGAGTGAGCAGTTCTTC
TRBJ2-2 | - | TRBD1 | TRBV28 | CASSRQGARTGELFF | TGTGCCAGCAGCAGACAGGGGGCTCGCACCGGGGAGCTGTTTTTT
TRBJ1-1 | - | TRBD1 | TRBV19 | CASSTRTGGGDTEAFF | TGTGCCAGTAGTACGCGGACAGGCGGCGGGGACACTGAAGCTTTCTTT
TRBJ1-2 | - | - | TRBV2 | CASSESYTGSNYGYTF | TGTGCCAGCAGTGAATCGTACACAGGATCTAACTATGGCTACACCTTC
TRBJ2-7 | - | TRBD2 | TRBV6-5 | CASSSGLASYEQYF | TGTGCCAGCAGTTCGGGACTAGCGTCCTACGAGCAGTACTTC
TRBJ2-7 | - | TRBD1 | TRBV5-6 | CASSLGQGASGEQYF | TGTGCCAGCAGCTTGGGACAGGGGGCTTCGGGCGAGCAGTACTTC
TRBJ2-3 | once | TRBD2 | TRBV2 | CASAQRENPDTQYF | TGTGCCAGCGCCCAGCGGGAAAACCCAGATACGCAGTATTTT
TRBJ1-5 | - | TRBD1 | TRBV5-1 | CASSYGTENQPQHF | TGCGCCAGCAGCTACGGGACAGAAAATCAGCCCCAGCATTTT
TRBJ2-2 | - | TRBD1 | TRBV25-1 | CASSDLSDRGRVGELFF | TGTGCCAGCAGTGACCTCTCGGACAGGGGGCGGGTCGGGGAGCTGTTTTTT
TRBJ2-1 | - | TRBD1 | TRBV29-1 | CSVEGYMGQGAYNEQFF | TGCAGCGTTGAAGGGTACATGGGACAGGGGGCCTACAATGAGCAGTTCTTC
TRBJ1-5 | - | - | TRBV28 | CASSLTEAGNQPQHF | TGTGCCAGCAGTTTAACAGAGGCGGGGAATCAGCCCCAGCATTTT
TRBJ2-7 | - | TRBD1 | TRBV7-6 | CASSRGQGAVNEQYF | TGTGCCAGCAGCCGGGGACAGGGGGCAGTCAACGAGCAGTACTTC
TRBJ2-5 | few | - | TRBV4-2 | CASSQDYRRQETQYF | TGTGCCAGCAGCCAAGACTACCGCAGGCAAGAGACCCAGTACTTC
TRBJ1-1 | - | TRBD1 | TRBV9 | CASSADRVVLLNTEAFF | TGTGCCAGCAGCGCGGACAGGGTGGTCTTGCTGAACACTGAAGCTTTCTTT
TRBJ2-7 | - | TRBD2 | TRBV24-1 | CATSVSGAKAYEQYF | TGTGCCACCAGTGTTAGCGGGGCTAAAGCCTACGAGCAGTACTTC
TRBJ1-5 | - | TRBD1 | TRBV6-5 | CASSPGQGFDQPQHF | TGTGCCAGCAGCCCCGGACAGGGGTTCGATCAGCCCCAGCATTTT
TRBJ1-3 | - | TRBD1 | TRBV18 | CASSARGTTGVSGNTIYF | TGTGCCAGCTCAGCACGGGGTACGACAGGGGTCTCTGGAAACACCATATATTTT
TRBJ2-7 | - | - | TRBV19 | CASSVTAAYEQYF | TGTGCCAGTAGTGTTACGGCGGCCTACGAGCAGTACTTC
TRBJ2-7 | - | TRBD1 | TRBV19 | CASSTGTGSYEQYF | TGTGCCAGTAGTACAGGGACAGGGTCCTACGAGCAGTACTTC
TRBJ2-2 | - | - | TRBV6-2/TRBV6-3 | CASSSRQSNTGELFF | TGTGCCAGCAGTTCGCGGCAGTCGAACACCGGGGAGCTGTTTTTT
TRBJ1-1 | - | - | TRBV5-1 | CASSLQGPNTEAFF | TGCGCCAGCAGCTTACAGGGACCGAACACTGAAGCTTTCTTT
TRBJ1-4 | - | - | TRBV19 | CASTSATNEKLFF | TGTGCCAGTACCAGCGCAACTAATGAAAAACTGTTTTTT